This T cell receptor beta chain was observed in a study of blood T cell repertoires in COVID-19. This study enrolled people aged 18 to 89 from under 25 US geographic areas. Cohort 3 donors were reported recovered after two negative PCRs, clearance, or symptom resolution. In the source study's methods: Scientists estimated how many nucleated cells there were by amplifying reference gene primers. Here immunoSEQ multiplex PCR was the method, and the copy in TCRdb shows in-frame clones only, minus some. The V and J calls and clone size were taken over from that table, and D and trimming were inferred from the DNA. Of some 130,000 clones in the sample, 78% were seen once. This clone was detected only a few times. Sequenced material: PBMCs or T cells enriched from blood (not recorded which). This receptor was taken from a woman between 50 and 59 years old who had recovered from COVID-19.

Here the CDR3 reads CASSQAVGGLYEQYF. In DNA, the CDR3 is TGTGCCAGCAGCCAAGCTGTCGGGGGTCTATACGAGCAGTACTTC. J is TRBJ2-7 and V is TRBV4-2; D is perhaps TRBD2 (6 bases). This CDR3 spans 15 amino acids. V lost 1 base and J 4 bases, leaving 14 bases between the germline ends. Germline CDR1 LGHNA, CDR2 YNFKEQ.